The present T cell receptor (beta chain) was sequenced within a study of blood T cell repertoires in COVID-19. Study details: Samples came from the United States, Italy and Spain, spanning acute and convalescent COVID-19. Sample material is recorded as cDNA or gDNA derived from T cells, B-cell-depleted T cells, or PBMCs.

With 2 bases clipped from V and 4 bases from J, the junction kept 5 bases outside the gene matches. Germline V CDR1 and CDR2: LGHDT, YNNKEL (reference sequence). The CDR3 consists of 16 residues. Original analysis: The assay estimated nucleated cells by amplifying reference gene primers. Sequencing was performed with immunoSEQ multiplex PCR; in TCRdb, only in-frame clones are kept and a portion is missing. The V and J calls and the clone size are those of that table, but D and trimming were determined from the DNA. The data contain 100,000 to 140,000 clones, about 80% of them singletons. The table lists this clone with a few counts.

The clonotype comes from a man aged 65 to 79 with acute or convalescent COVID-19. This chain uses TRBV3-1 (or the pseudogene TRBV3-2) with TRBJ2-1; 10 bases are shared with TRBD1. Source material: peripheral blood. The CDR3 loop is CASSQSGTGDYNEQFF. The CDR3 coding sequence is TGTGCCAGCAGCCAATCCGGGACAGGGGATTACAATGAGCAGTTCTTC.